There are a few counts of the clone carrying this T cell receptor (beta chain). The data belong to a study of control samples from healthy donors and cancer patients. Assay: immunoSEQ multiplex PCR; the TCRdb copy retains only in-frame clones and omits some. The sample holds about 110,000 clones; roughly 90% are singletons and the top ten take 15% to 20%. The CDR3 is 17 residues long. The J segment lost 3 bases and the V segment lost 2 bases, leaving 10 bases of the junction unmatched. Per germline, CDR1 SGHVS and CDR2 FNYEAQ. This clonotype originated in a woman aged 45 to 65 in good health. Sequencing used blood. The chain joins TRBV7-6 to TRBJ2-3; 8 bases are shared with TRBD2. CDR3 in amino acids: CASSLIPPSGRTDTQYF. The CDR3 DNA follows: TGTGCCAGCAGCTTAATCCCCCCGAGCGGGAGAACAGATACGCAGTATTTT.